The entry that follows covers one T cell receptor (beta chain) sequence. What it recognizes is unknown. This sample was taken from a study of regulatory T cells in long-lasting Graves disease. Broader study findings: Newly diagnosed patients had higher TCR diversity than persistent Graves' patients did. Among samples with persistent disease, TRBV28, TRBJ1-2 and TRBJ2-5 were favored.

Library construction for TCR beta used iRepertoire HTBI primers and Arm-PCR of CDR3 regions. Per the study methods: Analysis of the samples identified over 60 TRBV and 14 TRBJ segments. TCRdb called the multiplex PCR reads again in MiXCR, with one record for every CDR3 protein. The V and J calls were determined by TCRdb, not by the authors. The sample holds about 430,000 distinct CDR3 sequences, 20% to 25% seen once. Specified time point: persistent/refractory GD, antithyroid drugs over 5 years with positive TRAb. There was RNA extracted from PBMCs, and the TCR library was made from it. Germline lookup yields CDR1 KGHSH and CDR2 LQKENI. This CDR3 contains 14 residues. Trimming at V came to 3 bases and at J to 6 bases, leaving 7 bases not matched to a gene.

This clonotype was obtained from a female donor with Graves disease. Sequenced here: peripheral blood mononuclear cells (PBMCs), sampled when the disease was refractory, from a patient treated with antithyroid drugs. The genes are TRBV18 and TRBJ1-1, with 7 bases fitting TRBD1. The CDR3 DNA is TGTGCCAGCTCACCGGACGACAGGGCCCCTGAAGCTTTCTTT. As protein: CASSPDDRAPEAFF. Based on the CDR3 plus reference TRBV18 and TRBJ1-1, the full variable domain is NAGVMQNPRHLVRRRGQEARLRCSPMKGHSHVYWYRQLPEEGLKFMVYLQKENIIDESGMPKERFSAEFPKEGPSILRIQQVVRGDSAAYFCASSPDDRAPEAFFGQGTRLTVV.